The present TCR beta chain was sequenced within a study of T-cell memory formation after mild COVID-19. General study results and limits: Shrinking CD4+ clones resided mostly in CM and EM, and CD8+ ones in EMRA.

TCRdb reprocessed the 5' RACE reads via MiXCR and lists one record per CDR3 protein. The sample shows some 490,000 distinct CDR3 sequences, roughly 18% of them seen only once. This clonotype was seen just once. Its matching antigen is unknown. From germline, CDR1 is MGHRA and CDR2 YSYEKL. Germline trimming cut 0 bases from V and 3 bases from J; bases unmatched to any gene: 7. The length of the CDR3 is 17 residues. The sequenced sample was PBMCs or a T cell subset sorted from them (not recorded which). The chain is built from TRBV4-1 and TRBJ2-3, with 9 positions matching TRBD2. This TCR was recovered from an adult woman who had mild COVID-19 (a few samples of this study predate the infection). Cell type and time point are not known. CDR3 sequence reads: CASSQDLLAGLTDTQYF. As DNA, the CDR3 is TGCGCCAGCAGCCAAGACCTTCTAGCGGGGCTTACAGATACGCAGTATTTT.